This T cell receptor (beta chain) was retrieved from a study of beta chain features in type 1 diabetes. Turning to the study itself: No patient-donor differences in age, gender, total cells or subset yield. General study findings and limits: Patients with type 1 diabetes carried fewer insertions and had more deletions at their VDJ junctions. Type 1 diabetes patients had moderately but significantly shorter TCRB CDR3s in all four CD4+ subsets.

With 2 bases removed from V and 1 base from J, the gap between germline ends came to 6 bases. Germline CDR1 SGDLS, CDR2 YYNGEE. There are 13 residues in the CDR3. The table lists this clone with a few counts. Antigen specificity is unknown. Of the isolated RNA, all was reverse transcribed, and so the sequenced material was expressed TCRB transcripts. Measured with immunoSEQ multiplex PCR; TCRdb has only the in-frame clones, and not every one. Among about 190,000 clones listed, approximately 8.1% were seen once. The source is a woman in her 40s with type 1 diabetes. Sample: central memory CD4+ T cells from blood. The rearrangement links TRBV9 to TRBJ1-1; D remains ambiguous. Here the CDR3 reads CASSVVWNTEAFF. The CDR3 DNA is TGTGCCAGCAGCGTCGTGTGGAACACTGAAGCTTTCTTT. The full variable domain, with the rest looked up from reference TRBV9 and TRBJ1-1, is DSGVTQTPKHLITATGQRVTLRCSPRSGDLSVYWYQQSLDQGLQFLIQYYNGEERAKGNILERFSAQQFPDLHSELNLSSLELGDSALYFCASSVVWNTEAFFGQGTRLTVV.